This TCR beta chain derives from a study of T-cell reconstitution after alpha-beta-depleted transplantation in children. Whole-study results and caveats: At around two months after transplant, the alpha-beta T cells were reportedly derived from several hundred expanded clones that came from non-depleted graft cells.

The authors prepared the TCRbeta library with unique molecular identifiers. TCRdb reanalysed the PCR reads using MiXCR and keeps one entry per CDR3 protein. The sample has approximately 350,000 distinct CDR3 sequences; around 15% are singletons. Points on this clonotype: Its antigen remains unidentified.

This clonotype originated in a male patient aged 2-15 years who had a stem cell transplant for acute lymphoblastic leukemia, so the T cells may come from the graft donor. Sequenced here: PBMCs, mostly from graft donor cells, sampled 360 days after TCRalphabeta/CD19-depleted stem cell transplant.

CDR3 in DNA: TGCAGTGCTAGAGGCCTCCCCGGGACTAGAAGCACAGATACGCAGTATTTT. Translating gives CSARGLPGTRSTDTQYF. This chain links TRBV20-1 with TRBJ2-3; 8 bases align to TRBD2. J gave up 0 bases and V 1 base, and 9 bases lay outside the gene matches. CDR3 length: 17 residues. Per the germline V gene, CDR1 is DFQATT and CDR2 is SNEGSKA (reference sequence).